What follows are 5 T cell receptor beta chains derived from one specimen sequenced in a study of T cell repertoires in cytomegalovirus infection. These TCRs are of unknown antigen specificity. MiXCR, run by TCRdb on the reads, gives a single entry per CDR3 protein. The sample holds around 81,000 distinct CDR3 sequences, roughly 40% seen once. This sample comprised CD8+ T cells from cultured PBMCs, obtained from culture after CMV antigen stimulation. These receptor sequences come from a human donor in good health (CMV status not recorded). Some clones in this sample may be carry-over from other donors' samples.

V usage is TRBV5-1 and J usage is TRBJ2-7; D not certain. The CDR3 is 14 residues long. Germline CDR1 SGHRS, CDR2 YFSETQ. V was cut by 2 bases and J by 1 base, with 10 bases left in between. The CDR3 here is CASSFDGFSYEQYF. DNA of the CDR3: TGCGCCAGCAGCTTCGACGGATTTTCCTACGAGCAGTACTTC.

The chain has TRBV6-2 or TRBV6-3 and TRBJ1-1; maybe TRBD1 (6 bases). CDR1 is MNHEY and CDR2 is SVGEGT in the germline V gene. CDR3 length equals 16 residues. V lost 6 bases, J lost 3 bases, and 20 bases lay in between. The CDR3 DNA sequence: TGTGCCAGCAGGATGTACTTAACAGGGCCCGACACTGAAGCTTTCTTT. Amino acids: CASRMYLTGPDTEAFF.

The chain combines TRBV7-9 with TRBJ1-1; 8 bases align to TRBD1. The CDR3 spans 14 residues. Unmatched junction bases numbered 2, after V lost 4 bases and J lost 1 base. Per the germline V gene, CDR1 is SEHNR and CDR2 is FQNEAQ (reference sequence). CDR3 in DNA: TGTGCCAGCAGCTCCGGACAGGGGAACACTGAAGCTTTCTTT. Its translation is CASSSGQGNTEAFF.

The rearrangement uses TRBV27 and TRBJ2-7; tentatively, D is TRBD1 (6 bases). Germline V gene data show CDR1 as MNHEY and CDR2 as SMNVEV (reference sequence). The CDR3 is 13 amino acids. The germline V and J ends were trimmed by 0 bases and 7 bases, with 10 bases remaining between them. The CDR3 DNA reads TGTGCCAGCAGTTTATCCCGAGGGGGTGAGCAGTACTTC. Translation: CASSLSRGGEQYF.

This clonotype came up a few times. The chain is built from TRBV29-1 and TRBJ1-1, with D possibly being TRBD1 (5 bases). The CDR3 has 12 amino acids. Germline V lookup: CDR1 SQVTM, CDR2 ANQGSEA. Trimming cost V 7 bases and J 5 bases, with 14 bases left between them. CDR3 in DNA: TGCAGCGGAGCCCCCCAGGGAACTGAAGCTTTCTTT. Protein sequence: CSGAPQGTEAFF.